Listed below are T cell receptor beta chains from one sample, sequenced in a study of PD-1 blockade in classical Hodgkin lymphoma. Clones were sequenced by immunoSEQ multiplex PCR, and TCRdb holds only the in-frame ones, with some missing. The sample shows 13,000 or so clones, roughly 80% of them seen only once. The sequences come from CD4+ T cells from blood, collected before the fourth cycle of nivolumab. Receptors were obtained from a human donor with classical Hodgkin lymphoma. Each CDR3 is given with its conserved first and last residue. D genes are given only for firm matches. Clone size is shown for a subset of rows, as once, few, many or a class of expanded clone.

D gene: NA; V gene: TRBV7-2; clone size: NA; J gene: TRBJ2-7; CDR3 DNA: TGTGCCAGCAGCTTATCCTACGAGCAGTACTTC; CDR3 protein: CASSLSYEQYF
D gene: NA; V gene: TRBV29-1; clone size: NA; J gene: TRBJ1-4; CDR3 DNA: TGCAGCGTTGCGGGGTATAATGAAAAACTGTTTTTT; CDR3 protein: CSVAGYNEKLFF
D gene: TRBD1; V gene: TRBV10-3; clone size: NA; J gene: TRBJ2-1; CDR3 DNA: TGTGCCATCAGTGAGTCGAAAGGGGGCCAGCATGAGCAGTTCTTC; CDR3 protein: CAISESKGGQHEQFF
D gene: NA; V gene: TRBV6-5; clone size: NA; J gene: TRBJ1-2; CDR3 DNA: TGTGCCAGCAGTTCAGGGAGTAACTATGGCTACACCTTC; CDR3 protein: CASSSGSNYGYTF
D gene: TRBD2; V gene: TRBV5-4; clone size: once; J gene: TRBJ2-2; CDR3 DNA: TGTGCCAGCAGCTGGGCGGGGGGGCTGCAGACCGGGGAGCTGTTTTTT; CDR3 protein: CASSWAGGLQTGELFF
D gene: NA; V gene: TRBV2; clone size: few; J gene: TRBJ1-5; CDR3 DNA: TGTGCCAGCAGTGAATACCAAGGGCCCAGGCAGCCCCAGCATTTT; CDR3 protein: CASSEYQGPRQPQHF
D gene: NA; V gene: TRBV15; clone size: NA; J gene: TRBJ2-7; CDR3 DNA: TGTGCCACCAGCAGAGATCCCGGTTCGCAGGGGATTAGCGGCAATTTCTACGAGCAGTACTTC; CDR3 protein: CATSRDPGSQGISGNFYEQYF
D gene: NA; V gene: TRBV30; clone size: NA; J gene: TRBJ2-7; CDR3 DNA: TGTGCCTGGAGTGTACAGGGCTACGAGCAGTACTTC; CDR3 protein: CAWSVQGYEQYF
D gene: NA; V gene: TRBV2; clone size: NA; J gene: TRBJ2-1; CDR3 DNA: TGTGCCAGCAGTGAATACCATGAGCAGTTCTTC; CDR3 protein: CASSEYHEQFF
D gene: NA; V gene: TRBV7-8; clone size: NA; J gene: TRBJ1-4; CDR3 DNA: TGTGCCAGCAGCTTAAAGGTTTGGGGAGGGGAAAAACTGTTTTTT; CDR3 protein: CASSLKVWGGEKLFF
D gene: TRBD1; V gene: TRBV5-6; clone size: NA; J gene: TRBJ1-1; CDR3 DNA: TGTGCCAGCAGCTTTCTGGGACAGGGGACCACTGAAGCTTTCTTT; CDR3 protein: CASSFLGQGTTEAFF
D gene: NA; V gene: TRBV21-1; clone size: NA; J gene: TRBJ1-5; CDR3 DNA: TGTGCCAGCAAGGGTCTTAGCAATCAGCCCCAGCATTTT; CDR3 protein: CASKGLSNQPQHF
D gene: TRBD2; V gene: TRBV27; clone size: NA; J gene: TRBJ2-1; CDR3 DNA: TGTGCCAGCATGGAATACAGCGGGAGCCTTTACAATGAGCAGTTCTTC; CDR3 protein: CASMEYSGSLYNEQFF
D gene: NA; V gene: TRBV14; clone size: NA; J gene: TRBJ1-1; CDR3 DNA: TGTGCCAGCAGCCAATTCGGGGGGAAGGGGGTCACTGAAGCTTTCTTT; CDR3 protein: CASSQFGGKGVTEAFF
D gene: TRBD2; V gene: TRBV7-7; clone size: once; J gene: TRBJ2-2; CDR3 DNA: TGTGCCAGCAGTCCGACTAGCGGGGCGAACACCGGGGAGCTGTTTTTT; CDR3 protein: CASSPTSGANTGELFF
D gene: NA; V gene: TRBV27; clone size: few; J gene: TRBJ1-2; CDR3 DNA: TGTGCCAGCAGGGGTAGATTTTATGGCTACACCTTC; CDR3 protein: CASRGRFYGYTF
D gene: NA; V gene: TRBV15; clone size: NA; J gene: TRBJ1-1; CDR3 DNA: TGTGCCACCAGCAATCTCGGCAGGGTGACTGAAGCTTTCTTT; CDR3 protein: CATSNLGRVTEAFF
D gene: NA; V gene: TRBV5-1; clone size: NA; J gene: TRBJ2-5; CDR3 DNA: TGCGCCAGCAGCCCCGGACCCCAAGAGACCCAGTACTTC; CDR3 protein: CASSPGPQETQYF
D gene: NA; V gene: TRBV30; clone size: once; J gene: TRBJ2-1; CDR3 DNA: TGTGCCTGGGGACTAAACAATGAGCAGTTCTTC; CDR3 protein: CAWGLNNEQFF
D gene: NA; V gene: TRBV7-2; clone size: NA; J gene: TRBJ2-5; CDR3 DNA: TGTGCCAGCAGCCTTACGGGACACGGACGCGGGACCCAGTACTTC; CDR3 protein: CASSLTGHGRGTQYF
D gene: TRBD2; V gene: TRBV7-9; clone size: NA; J gene: TRBJ2-1; CDR3 DNA: TGTGCCAGCAGCTTAAGAGGGGCTTGGATGACGGGAGGAAAATGGGAGCAGTTCTTC; CDR3 protein: CASSLRGAWMTGGKWEQFF
D gene: NA; V gene: TRBV20-1; clone size: NA; J gene: TRBJ2-7; CDR3 DNA: TGCAGTGCTAGATCCGGGTACGAGCAGTACTTC; CDR3 protein: CSARSGYEQYF